This T cell receptor (beta chain) was obtained from a study of blood T cell repertoires in COVID-19. Study at large: COVID-19 samples, acute and convalescent, were from the United States, Italy and Spain. T cells, B-cell-depleted T cells, or PBMCs supplied cDNA or gDNA.

Germline V lookup: CDR1 SGHRS, CDR2 YFSETQ. This CDR3 is built from 13 residues. As processed by the authors: Quantification of nucleated cells was approximated via reference gene primer amplification. Some clones are missing from TCRdb's copy, which holds only in-frame ones; the method was immunoSEQ multiplex PCR. The V and J calls and clone size are taken from that table; D and trimming were inferred from the DNA. The repertoire consists of about 150,000 clones, with roughly 80% occurring once and the leading ten covering 2.2%. Turning to this clone: At one end, the junction sequence differs from germline, possibly due to a read error.

The TCR originated in a man between 65 and 80 years old with acute or convalescent COVID-19. This chain joins TRBV5-1 and TRBJ1-4, with D perhaps matching TRBD1 (6 bases). Sample: peripheral blood. CDR3 DNA: TGCGCCAGCAGCTGGGACATTGGTGAAAAAATGTTTTTT. Protein: CASSWDIGEKMFF.